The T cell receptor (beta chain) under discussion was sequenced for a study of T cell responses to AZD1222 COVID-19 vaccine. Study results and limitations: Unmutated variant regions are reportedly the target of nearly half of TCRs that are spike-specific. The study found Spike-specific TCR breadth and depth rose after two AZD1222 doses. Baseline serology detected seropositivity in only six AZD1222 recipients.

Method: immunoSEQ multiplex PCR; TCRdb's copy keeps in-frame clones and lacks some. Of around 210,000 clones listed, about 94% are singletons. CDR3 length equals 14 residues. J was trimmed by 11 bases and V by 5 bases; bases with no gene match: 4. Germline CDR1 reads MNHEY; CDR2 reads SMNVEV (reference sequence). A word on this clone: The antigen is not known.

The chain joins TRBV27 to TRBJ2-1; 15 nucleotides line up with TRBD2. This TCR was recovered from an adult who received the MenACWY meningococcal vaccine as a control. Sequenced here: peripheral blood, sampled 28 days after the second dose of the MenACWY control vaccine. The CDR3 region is CASSDGLAGGKQFF. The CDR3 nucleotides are TGTGCCAGCAGTGACGGACTAGCGGGAGGGAAGCAGTTCTTC.